The rows below give T cell receptor beta chains drawn from one sample of a study of blood T cell repertoires in COVID-19. Data came from immunoSEQ multiplex PCR; TCRdb stores just in-frame clones and leaves some out. Of about 35,000 clones in the sample, 83% were seen once. The sequenced material came from peripheral blood. The receptors derive from a man in his fifties with acute or convalescent COVID-19. Each CDR3 is given with its conserved first and last residue. D genes are given only for firm matches. A clone size is listed for some rows: how often the clone was seen (once, few, many), or a class if it is expanded.

v_gene: TRBV5-4
j_gene: TRBJ1-5
d_gene: TRBD1
abundance: .
CDR3nt: TGTGCCAGCAGCCGTGACAGGGACCGTCAGCCCCAGCATTTT
CDR3aa: CASSRDRDRQPQHF

v_gene: TRBV10-1
j_gene: TRBJ2-7
d_gene: .
abundance: once
CDR3nt: TGCGCCAGCAGTCCGTTCGGAGGGAGGCTCCTTCTGTTCTACGAGCAGTACTTC
CDR3aa: CASSPFGGRLLLFYEQYF

v_gene: TRBV5-1
j_gene: TRBJ2-7
d_gene: .
abundance: .
CDR3nt: TGCGCCAGCAGCTTGGGGAGTCTTAATTTACGATACGAGCAGTACTTC
CDR3aa: CASSLGSLNLRYEQYF

v_gene: TRBV7-7
j_gene: TRBJ2-1
d_gene: TRBD2
abundance: .
CDR3nt: TGTGCTAGCAGCCGTACTAGCGTGGATAGTGAAGGGAGGCTCTACAATGAGCAGTTCTTC
CDR3aa: CASSRTSVDSEGRLYNEQFF

v_gene: TRBV7-9
j_gene: TRBJ1-2
d_gene: .
abundance: .
CDR3nt: TGTGCCAGCAGCGATCTCCGGGGTAGTCAGGGCTACACCTTC
CDR3aa: CASSDLRGSQGYTF

v_gene: TRBV7-8
j_gene: TRBJ1-6
d_gene: .
abundance: .
CDR3nt: TGTGCCAGCAGCTTAGGATTTCAGGGAACCCTCCACTTT
CDR3aa: CASSLGFQGTLHF

v_gene: TRBV7-9
j_gene: TRBJ1-1
d_gene: TRBD1
abundance: .
CDR3nt: TGTGCCAGCAGCTTCGGACAGGGTGTGGACACTGAAGCTTTCTTT
CDR3aa: CASSFGQGVDTEAFF

v_gene: TRBV10-2
j_gene: TRBJ1-1
d_gene: .
abundance: once
CDR3nt: TGCGCCATCTATACAACGGGCACTGAAGCTTTCTTT
CDR3aa: CAIYTTGTEAFF

v_gene: TRBV5-8
j_gene: TRBJ1-1
d_gene: .
abundance: .
CDR3nt: TGTGCCAGCAGCTTGAACCACAGGAACACTGAAGCTTTCTTT
CDR3aa: CASSLNHRNTEAFF

v_gene: TRBV28
j_gene: TRBJ1-6
d_gene: .
abundance: .
CDR3nt: TGTGCCAGCAAGGGCGGGTCACCCCTCCACTTT
CDR3aa: CASKGGSPLHF

v_gene: TRBV9
j_gene: TRBJ2-1
d_gene: TRBD2
abundance: .
CDR3nt: TGTGCCAGCAGCCGCTCTAGCGGCCTCTCCTACAATGAGCAGTTCTTC
CDR3aa: CASSRSSGLSYNEQFF

v_gene: TRBV19
j_gene: TRBJ1-4
d_gene: TRBD1
abundance: .
CDR3nt: TGTGCCAGTAGCCCACTCCGGACAGGGAGAAATGAAAAACTGTTTTTT
CDR3aa: CASSPLRTGRNEKLFF

v_gene: TRBV20-1
j_gene: TRBJ2-2
d_gene: .
abundance: once
CDR3nt: TGCAGTGCTAGTCCGGGATCCAACACCGGGGAGCTGTTTTTT
CDR3aa: CSASPGSNTGELFF

v_gene: TRBV11-2
j_gene: TRBJ1-2
d_gene: TRBD1
abundance: .
CDR3nt: TGTGCCAGCAGCTTAGGAGGGACAGGTATTAACTATGGCTACACCTTC
CDR3aa: CASSLGGTGINYGYTF

v_gene: TRBV19
j_gene: TRBJ2-1
d_gene: TRBD2
abundance: .
CDR3nt: TGTGCCAGTAGTATAATCGAGGGAGGGAGAAATGAGCAGTTCTTC
CDR3aa: CASSIIEGGRNEQFF

v_gene: TRBV5-1
j_gene: TRBJ1-6
d_gene: TRBD1
abundance: .
CDR3nt: TGCGCCAGCAGCACCGGACAGGGCGCTTCTTCACCCCTCCACTTT
CDR3aa: CASSTGQGASSPLHF

v_gene: TRBV27
j_gene: TRBJ1-5
d_gene: .
abundance: .
CDR3nt: TGTGCCAGCAGAACACAGGTTCGGGGCAATCAGCCCCAGCATTTT
CDR3aa: CASRTQVRGNQPQHF

v_gene: TRBV1
j_gene: TRBJ1-5
d_gene: .
abundance: .
CDR3nt: TGCACCAGCAGCCAAGACTCCCGTCAGCCCCAGCATTTT
CDR3aa: CTSSQDSRQPQHF

v_gene: TRBV5-4
j_gene: TRBJ2-2
d_gene: .
abundance: .
CDR3nt: TGTGCCAGCAGCCCGACAGGGAACACCGGGGAGCTGTTTTTT
CDR3aa: CASSPTGNTGELFF

v_gene: TRBV3-1/TRBV3-2
j_gene: TRBJ2-7
d_gene: TRBD2
abundance: .
CDR3nt: TGTGCCAGCAGCCAAGGACTAGCGACCCATTACGAGCAGTACTTC
CDR3aa: CASSQGLATHYEQYF

v_gene: TRBV5-1
j_gene: TRBJ1-1
d_gene: .
abundance: few
CDR3nt: TGCGCCAGCAGCGCCCGAACAGCAGGAGGGAACACTGAAGCTTTCTTT
CDR3aa: CASSARTAGGNTEAFF

v_gene: TRBV6-6
j_gene: TRBJ1-1
d_gene: .
abundance: .
CDR3nt: TGTGCCAGCAGTTACGGCGGGCCCACTGAAGCTTTCTTT
CDR3aa: CASSYGGPTEAFF

v_gene: TRBV4-1
j_gene: TRBJ1-1
d_gene: TRBD1
abundance: .
CDR3nt: TGCGCCAGCAGCCAGGGACAGGGGGCGGTTGAAGCTTTCTTT
CDR3aa: CASSQGQGAVEAFF

v_gene: TRBV7-8
j_gene: TRBJ2-2
d_gene: TRBD2
abundance: .
CDR3nt: TGTGCCAGCAGCTTAGTAACTAGCGGGTCGGCCGGGGAGCTGTTTTTT
CDR3aa: CASSLVTSGSAGELFF

v_gene: TRBV27
j_gene: TRBJ2-1
d_gene: TRBD2
abundance: .
CDR3nt: TGTGCCAGCAGTTTACGTGCGGGAGGTGAGTTCTTC
CDR3aa: CASSLRAGGEFF

v_gene: TRBV12-3/TRBV12-4
j_gene: TRBJ1-2
d_gene: .
abundance: few
CDR3nt: TGTGCCAGCAGTTTCGGGGTAAGAGGCTACACCTTC
CDR3aa: CASSFGVRGYTF

v_gene: TRBV29-1
j_gene: TRBJ1-1
d_gene: .
abundance: few
CDR3nt: TGCAGCGCCGGTCCGGGTCCAGATAAGAACACTGAAGCTTTCTTT
CDR3aa: CSAGPGPDKNTEAFF

v_gene: TRBV7-8
j_gene: TRBJ1-6
d_gene: TRBD1
abundance: .
CDR3nt: TGTGCCAGCAGGCCGGGGACAGGGAGGTCACCCCTCCACTTT
CDR3aa: CASRPGTGRSPLHF

v_gene: TRBV19
j_gene: TRBJ2-3
d_gene: TRBD2
abundance: .
CDR3nt: TGTGCAAGTAGTATCGCCTTAGCGGGAGGGCCTGCAGATACGCAGTATTTT
CDR3aa: CASSIALAGGPADTQYF

v_gene: TRBV10-2
j_gene: TRBJ1-5
d_gene: TRBD1
abundance: once
CDR3nt: TGCGCCAGCAGTGAGACTACAGGGGGCCGAGCGGCCCAGCATTTT
CDR3aa: CASSETTGGRAAQHF

v_gene: TRBV5-6
j_gene: TRBJ1-6
d_gene: TRBD1
abundance: .
CDR3nt: TGTGCCAGCAGCTTGGAAACAGGGGGGGATTCACCCCTCCACTTT
CDR3aa: CASSLETGGDSPLHF

v_gene: TRBV6-5
j_gene: TRBJ2-7
d_gene: TRBD1
abundance: .
CDR3nt: TGTGCCAGCGGACAGGGGATCCACGAGCAGTACTTC
CDR3aa: CASGQGIHEQYF

v_gene: TRBV2
j_gene: TRBJ2-3
d_gene: TRBD2
abundance: once
CDR3nt: TGTGCCAGCAGGCCGGGACTAGCTACAGATACGCAGTATTTT
CDR3aa: CASRPGLATDTQYF